This passage covers 3 T cell receptor beta chains from one sample sequenced in a study of T cells in Graves' hyperthyroidism and ophthalmopathy. Using RNA transcripts as the source, TCR beta CDR3 regions were amplified. The primer set for the first-round RT-PCR of the TCR CDR3 was HTBI. TCRdb itself ran the multiplex PCR reads through MiXCR, one entry per CDR3 protein. In the table there are about 700,000 distinct CDR3 sequences, 45% of which are singletons. Sequenced sample: peripheral blood or thyroid tissue (not recorded which). The receptors shown here come from an adult man with Graves' disease, either hyperthyroidism or ophthalmopathy (not recorded which).

This chain joins TRBV10-3 and TRBJ1-4; D not certain. The CDR3 consists of 11 residues. Germline CDR1 and CDR2: ENHRY and SYGVKD. V lost 6 bases and J lost 8, with 7 bases in between. The CDR3: CAISLSEKLFF. DNA of the CDR3: TGTGCCATCAGCTTAAGCGAAAAACTGTTTTTT.

With regard to this clonotype: A much more abundant neighbour one base away suggests this may be a read error. The CDR3 loop is CASSTNYGYTF. The CDR3 nucleotides read TGTGCCAGCTCAACTAACTATGGCTACACCTTC. This sequence joins TRBV6-1 and TRBJ1-2; D is unclear. Trimming shortened V by 8 bases and J by 0 bases, and 4 bases separated the two germline ends. CDR3 size: 11 residues. Germline loops: CDR1 MNHNS, CDR2 SASEGT.

This clonotype was found many times. The gene calls are TRBV7-9 and TRBJ2-7; D is uncertain. Between the trimmed V and J ends, which lost 5 bases and 3 bases, there was a span of 14 bases. The CDR3 totals 14 residues. Germline CDR1 SEHNR, CDR2 FQNEAQ (reference sequence). CDR3: CASSTTAGIYEQYF. The CDR3 DNA follows: TGTGCCAGCAGCACCACGGCAGGCATCTACGAGCAGTACTTC.